Shown below are 7 T cell receptor beta chains from a single sample sequenced in a study of T cells in Graves' hyperthyroidism and ophthalmopathy. Amplification of TCR beta CDR3 regions used RNA as the template. Researchers ran a first-round RT-PCR on the TCR CDR3 using the HTBI primer set. TCRdb independently ran MiXCR on the multiplex PCR reads; one entry per CDR3 protein. The sample consists of hundreds of thousands of distinct CDR3 sequences, about 45% of them appearing once. Sequencing was performed on peripheral blood or thyroid tissue (not recorded which). The source of these receptors is an adult man with Graves' disease, either hyperthyroidism or ophthalmopathy (not recorded which).

As regards this clonotype: The junction departs from the called germline gene at one end, perhaps through a read error. The V gene is TRBV5-1, the J gene TRBJ1-2; no firm D call. Germline lookup yields CDR1 SGHRS and CDR2 YFSETQ. The CDR3 has 15 amino acids. The CDR3 is CASSFSRSETYGYTF. In nucleotides, the CDR3 is TGTGCCAGCAGCTTTAGCCGGTCGGAGACCTATGGCTACACCTTC.

The chain links TRBV25-1 to TRBJ1-5; the match to TRBD1 covers 8 bases. The CDR3 has 14 residues. Germline CDR1 reads MGHDK; CDR2 reads SYGVNS. V was pared by 7 bases and J by 5 bases, with 7 bases of the junction left unmatched. CDR3 protein: CASTPDRADQPQHF. Here the CDR3 DNA reads TGTGCCAGCACCCCGGACAGGGCGGATCAGCCCCAGCATTTT.

The chain carries TRBV12-5 and TRBJ1-2, with 12 nucleotides matching TRBD1. CDR3 size: 16 residues. The V gene end was trimmed by 4 bases and the J gene end by 2 bases; junction bases not matched to a gene: 5. Germline V gene lookup returns CDR1 LGHNT and CDR2 FRNRAP. CDR3 sequence (DNA): TGTGCTAGTGGTTCCTCGGGACAGGGGGCCAACTATGGCTACACCTTC. Amino acids: CASGSSGQGANYGYTF. Variable domain in full (rest from reference TRBV12-5 and TRBJ1-2): DARVTQTPRHKVTEMGQEVTMRCQPILGHNTVFWYRQTMMQGLELLAYFRNRAPLDDSGMPKDRFSAEMPDATLATLKIQPSEPRDSAVYFCASGSSGQGANYGYTFGSGTRLTVV.

This chain joins TRBV25-1 and TRBJ1-6; unclear D gene. The V gene's germline CDR1 is MGHDK and CDR2 SYGVNS. There are 13 residues in the CDR3. V was trimmed by 11 bases and J by 8 bases, leaving 16 bases between them. For the CDR3, the DNA is TGTGCCTGGAGTAGGAGGGTTGATTCACCCCTCCACTTT. Protein: CAWSRRVDSPLHF. The full variable domain, rest sourced from reference TRBV25-1 and TRBJ1-6, is EADIYQTPRYLVIGTGKKITLECSQTMGHDKMYWYQQDPGMELHLIHYSYGVNSTEKGDLSSESTVSRIRTEHFPLTLESARPSHTSQYLCAWSRRVDSPLHFGNGTRLTVT.

There are a few counts of this clonotype. The genes are TRBV19 and TRBJ1-1; weak D call: TRBD1 (6 bases). Germline values: CDR1 LNHDA, CDR2 SQIVND (reference sequence). CDR3 length: 14 residues. Trimming took off 3 bases at V and 1 base at J, with 9 bases between the two ends. CDR3 DNA: TGTGCCAGTAGTATGGACAGTGCGAACACTGAAGCTTTCTTT. Translation: CASSMDSANTEAFF. Variable domain in full (rest from reference TRBV19 and TRBJ1-1): DGGITQSPKYLFRKEGQNVTLSCEQNLNHDAMYWYRQDPGQGLRLIYYSQIVNDFQKGDIAEGYSVSREKKESFPLTVTSAQKNPTAFYLCASSMDSANTEAFFGQGTRLTVV.

This clonotype was detected a few times. This chain uses TRBV5-4 with TRBJ2-7; D possibly matches TRBD1 or TRBD2 (5 bases each). Trimming cost V 4 bases and J 0 bases, with 14 bases left between them. Germline V gene lookup returns CDR1 SGHNT and CDR2 YYREEE (reference sequence). CDR3 length: 15 amino acids. CDR3 in DNA: TGTGCCAGCAGCCCGGGACCGAATGACTCCTACGAGCAGTACTTC. This encodes CASSPGPNDSYEQYF. The entire variable domain, with the rest obtained from reference TRBV5-4 and TRBJ2-7, is as follows: ETGVTQSPTHLIKTRGQQVTLRCSSQSGHNTVSWYQQALGQGPQFIFQYYREEENGRGNFPPRFSGLQFPNYSSELNVNALELDDSALYLCASSPGPNDSYEQYFGPGTRLTVT.

V is TRBV7-9 and J is TRBJ2-7, with 7 bases lining up with TRBD1. This CDR3 comprises 14 residues. The V and J ends lost 8 bases and 2 bases, in that order; junction bases with no gene match: 9. Germline lookup yields CDR1 SEHNR and CDR2 FQNEAQ (reference sequence). CDR3 sequence reads: CASGDGDRTYEQYF. The CDR3 DNA follows: TGTGCCAGCGGCGACGGGGACAGAACCTACGAGCAGTACTTC.